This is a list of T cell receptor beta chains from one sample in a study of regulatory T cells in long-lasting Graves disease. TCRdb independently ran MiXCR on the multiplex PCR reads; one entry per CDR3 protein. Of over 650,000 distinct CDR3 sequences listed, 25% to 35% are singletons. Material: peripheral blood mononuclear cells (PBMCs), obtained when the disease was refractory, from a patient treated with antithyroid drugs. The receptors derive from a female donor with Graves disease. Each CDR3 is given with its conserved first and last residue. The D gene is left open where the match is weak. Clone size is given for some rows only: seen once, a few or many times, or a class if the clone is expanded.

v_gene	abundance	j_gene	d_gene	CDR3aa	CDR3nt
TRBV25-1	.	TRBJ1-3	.	CASRRAGATGNTIYF	TGTGCCAGCAGGAGGGCAGGGGCAACTGGAAACACCATATATTTT
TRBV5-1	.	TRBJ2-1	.	CASGEEAAYNEQFF	TGCGCCAGCGGAGAAGAGGCAGCCTACAATGAGCAGTTCTTC
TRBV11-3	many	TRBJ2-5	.	CASSEGPTGGLALETQYF	TGTGCCAGCAGCGAAGGACCGACCGGCGGGCTAGCGCTCGAGACCCAGTACTTC
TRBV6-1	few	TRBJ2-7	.	CASSPEVSPYF	TGTGCCAGCAGTCCGGAAGTTAGTCCGTACTTC
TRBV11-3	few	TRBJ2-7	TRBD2	CASSRTSGSSSYEQYF	TGTGCCAGCAGCAGGACCAGCGGGAGTTCTAGCTACGAGCAGTACTTC
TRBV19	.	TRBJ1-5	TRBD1	CASSPTDRRSNQPQHF	TGTGCCAGTAGTCCAACGGACAGGAGGAGCAATCAGCCCCAGCATTTT
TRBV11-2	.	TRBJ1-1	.	CASSLAAGYTEAFF	TGTGCCAGCAGCTTAGCGGCGGGCTACACTGAAGCTTTCTTT
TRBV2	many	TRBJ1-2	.	CASSSGGGSYGYTF	TGTGCCAGCAGTAGCGGGGGTGGGTCCTATGGCTACACCTTC
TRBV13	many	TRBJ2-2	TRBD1	CASRSEVGTGGTGELFF	TGTGCCAGCAGGTCAGAGGTGGGGACAGGAGGCACCGGGGAGCTGTTTTTT
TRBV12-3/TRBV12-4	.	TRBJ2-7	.	CASSPRHAHEQYF	TGTGCCAGCAGCCCCAGGCATGCCCACGAGCAGTACTTC
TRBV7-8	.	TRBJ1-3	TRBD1	CASSLSRGLGNTIYF	TGTGCCAGCAGCTTAAGCAGGGGGCTCGGAAACACCATATATTTT
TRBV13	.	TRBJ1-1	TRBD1	CASAEEGQGETEAFF	TGTGCCAGCGCCGAAGAGGGACAGGGGGAAACTGAAGCTTTCTTT
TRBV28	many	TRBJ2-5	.	CASRRLAGETQYF	TGTGCCAGCAGACGACTGGCAGGAGAGACCCAGTACTTC
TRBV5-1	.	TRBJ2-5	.	CASSFAFETQYF	TGCGCCAGCAGCTTTGCCTTCGAGACCCAGTACTTC
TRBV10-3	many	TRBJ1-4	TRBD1	CAIKGQTNEKLFF	TGTGCCATCAAGGGACAGACTAATGAAAAACTGTTTTTT
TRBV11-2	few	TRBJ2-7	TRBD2	CASSTRGLAGEEQYF	TGTGCCAGCAGCACCAGGGGTTTAGCGGGAGAAGAGCAGTACTTC
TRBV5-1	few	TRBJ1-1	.	CASSVDGLNTEAFF	TGCGCCAGCAGCGTGGACGGACTGAACACTGAAGCTTTCTTT
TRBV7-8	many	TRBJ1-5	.	CASSLAYQPQHF	TGTGCCAGCAGCTTAGCCTATCAGCCCCAGCATTTT
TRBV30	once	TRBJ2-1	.	CAWRTGEYNEQFF	TGTGCCTGGAGAACGGGCGAATACAATGAGCAGTTCTTC
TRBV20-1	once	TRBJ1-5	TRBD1	CSAHPRGRDNNQPQHF	TGCAGTGCCCACCCCAGGGGGAGGGATAACAATCAGCCCCAGCATTTT
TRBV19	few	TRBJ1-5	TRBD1	CASSIGTGGGQPQHF	TGTGCCAGTAGTATCGGGACAGGAGGCGGTCAGCCCCAGCATTTT
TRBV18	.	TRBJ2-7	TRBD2	CASSPPGTSGNSYEQYF	TGTGCCAGCTCACCTCCGGGGACTAGCGGGAACTCCTACGAGCAGTACTTC
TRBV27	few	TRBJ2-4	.	CASSLSGSQGNIQYF	TGTGCCAGCAGTTTGTCTGGGAGCCAAGGCAACATTCAGTACTTC
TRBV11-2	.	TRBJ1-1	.	CASSLVSGIREAFF	TGTGCCAGCAGCTTAGTGTCAGGGATCAGAGAAGCTTTCTTT
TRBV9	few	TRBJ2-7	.	CASSVGAPGEQYF	TGTGCCAGCAGCGTAGGGGCACCGGGCGAGCAGTACTTC
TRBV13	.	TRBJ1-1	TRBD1	CASSRRKKQGESTEAFF	TGTGCCAGCAGCCGTAGAAAGAAGCAGGGGGAGTCCACTGAAGCTTTCTTT